One sample yielded the 16 T cell receptor beta chains listed below, sequenced in a study of cytomegalovirus exposure and HLA in healthy donors. TCRdb's table, derived via immunoSEQ multiplex PCR, lists solely in-frame clones and lacks some. This table has fewer than 200,000 clones, approximately 87% appearing once. The material sequenced was PBMCs. The receptors were sampled from a woman in her twenties or thirties in good health and CMV-seronegative.

This sequence joins TRBV28 and TRBJ1-1; D call uncertain. Trimming left V 9 bases short and J 6 bases short, with 14 bases between. This CDR3 comprises 12 residues. CDR1 MDHEN and CDR2 SYDVKM come from the germline V gene. CDR3 sequence reads: CASSLFKSEAFF. In DNA form, the CDR3 reads TGTGCCAGTAGCCTATTTAAGTCTGAAGCTTTCTTT.

The rearrangement links TRBV5-5 to TRBJ1-1, with D maybe TRBD1 (5 bases). Trimming pared 4 bases from V and 5 bases from J, leaving 15 bases between. CDR3 length: 14 amino acids. Germline assignment: CDR1 SGHKS and CDR2 YYEKEE (reference sequence). CDR3 in DNA: TGTGCCAGCAGCCCTGGGGCGCGCGGGACTGAAGCTTTCTTT. Amino acids: CASSPGARGTEAFF.

V gene TRBV7-2 combines with J gene TRBJ2-1; tentative D call: TRBD1 (6 bases). Germline V lookup: CDR1 SGHTA, CDR2 FQGNSA. The CDR3 totals 14 residues. V lost 3 bases and J 10 bases, leaving 16 bases between the germline ends. CDR3 region: CASSLRTEKMEQFF. CDR3 coding DNA: TGTGCCAGCAGCTTGCGGACAGAGAAGATGGAGCAGTTCTTC.

This clone came up once. The chain recombines TRBV12-5 with TRBJ2-5; no firm D call. The CDR3 is 14 amino acids. Germline V gene lookup returns CDR1 LGHNT and CDR2 FRNRAP. V lost 2 bases and J lost 0, with 7 bases in between. CDR3 amino acids: CASGLNGNQETQYF. As DNA, the CDR3 is TGTGCTAGTGGTTTGAATGGGAACCAAGAGACCCAGTACTTC.

The chain couples TRBV19 to TRBJ1-5; D unresolved. This CDR3 spans 13 amino acids. V lost 5 bases and J 7 bases, leaving 12 bases between the germline ends. Per germline, CDR1 LNHDA and CDR2 SQIVND (reference sequence). Here the CDR3 DNA reads TGTGCCAGTAGTGCCAGACCGGGGCAGCCCCAGCATTTT. Protein sequence: CASSARPGQPQHF.

Notes on this clone: Other nucleotide sequences in the sample specify the same CDR3. The V gene is TRBV6-5, the J gene TRBJ1-1, with D perhaps TRBD1 (6 bases). The CDR3 has 16 amino acids. V lost 0 bases and J lost 1, with 12 bases in between. Germline assignment: CDR1 MNHEY and CDR2 SVGAGI. The CDR3, as DNA: TGTGCCAGCAGTTACTCCAGGGGCGCATGGAACACTGAAGCTTTCTTT. The encoded protein is CASSYSRGAWNTEAFF.

The chain couples TRBV27 to TRBJ1-1; possibly TRBD1 for D (5 bases). Deletions cut 2 bases from V and 1 base from J, with 11 bases between. CDR1 is MNHEY and CDR2 is SMNVEV in the germline V gene (reference sequence). The CDR3 totals 15 residues. CDR3 sequence: CASSLGRDKNTEAFF. CDR3 nucleotides: TGTGCCAGCAGTTTAGGCAGGGATAAGAACACTGAAGCTTTCTTT.

The CDR3 DNA reads TGTGCCAGCAGTCCCCAGACTTGGCGGGAGGGGGAGCAGTACTTC. It specifies CASSPQTWREGEQYF. V gene TRBV6-5 combines with J gene TRBJ2-7; the match to TRBD2 covers 9 bases. Germline V CDR1 and CDR2: MNHEY, SVGAGI. This CDR3 has 15 amino acids. V was clipped by 5 bases and J by 7 bases; unmatched bases: 12.

This chain uses TRBV6-5 with TRBJ1-1, with D hard to call. V gave up 8 bases and J gave up 6 bases, with 13 bases separating them. Germline loops: CDR1 MNHEY, CDR2 SVGAGI. This CDR3 has 12 residues. In DNA, the CDR3 is TGTGCCAGCCATGAAGGGTACTCTGAAGCTTTCTTT. Translation: CASHEGYSEAFF.

The chain recombines TRBV19 with TRBJ1-5, with unresolved D. The length of the CDR3 is 12 residues. V lost 5 bases and J 4 bases, leaving 6 bases between the germline ends. Germline V gene sequence: CDR1 LNHDA, CDR2 SQIVND (reference sequence). The CDR3 spells CASSPRNQPQHF. For the CDR3, the DNA is TGTGCCAGTAGTCCCCGAAATCAGCCCCAGCATTTT.

This clone appeared a few times. This chain uses TRBV28 with TRBJ1-5, with D possibly matching TRBD1 (5 bases). V gave up 3 bases and J gave up 9 bases, with 15 bases separating them. Per germline, CDR1 MDHEN and CDR2 SYDVKM. CDR3 length equals 14 residues. The CDR3 region has the DNA TGTGCCAGCAGTTTGGGAGGGTCTGGGGGGCCCCAGCATTTT. It translates to CASSLGGSGGPQHF.

This chain connects TRBV5-1 to TRBJ1-2; a weak D match, TRBD1 (6 bases). The CDR3 is made up of 12 amino acids. V was shortened by 4 bases and J by 8 bases, with 12 bases between the two germline ends. Germline assignment: CDR1 SGHRS and CDR2 YFSETQ. This CDR3 reads CASSTAGEGYTF. The CDR3 DNA follows: TGCGCCAGCAGCACCGCAGGGGAAGGCTACACCTTC.

This rearrangement joins TRBV2 to TRBJ1-1; D uncertain. The germline CDR1 and CDR2 sequences are SNHLY and FYNNEI. V lost 3 bases and J lost 1, with 12 bases in between. This CDR3 has 15 residues. In DNA form, the CDR3 reads TGTGCCAGCAGTGATATCAGGCCCACGAACACTGAAGCTTTCTTT. Translating it yields CASSDIRPTNTEAFF.

The genes are TRBV5-6 and TRBJ1-6, with TRBD1 as a possible D gene (5 bases). Germline values: CDR1 SGHDT, CDR2 YYEEEE. V shed 0 bases and J shed 9 bases, with 13 bases lying between them. The CDR3 covers 15 residues. The chain's CDR3 is CASSLGQGIISPLHF. DNA for the CDR3: TGTGCCAGCAGCTTGGGCCAGGGTATTATTTCACCCCTCCACTTT.

The sample holds many counts of this clone. Other DNA sequences in this specimen translate into the identical CDR3. The chain employs TRBV18 and TRBJ2-5; D uncertain. V shed 3 bases and J shed 2 bases, with 1 base lying between them. The CDR3 is made up of 11 amino acids. CDR1 KGHSH and CDR2 LQKENI come from the germline V gene. The CDR3 nucleotides read TGTGCCAGCTCACCGCAAGAGACCCAGTACTTC. Protein: CASSPQETQYF.

The genes are TRBV4-1 and TRBJ1-2; D is possibly TRBD1 (6 bases). The CDR3 is 14 amino acids. Germline V gene lookup returns CDR1 MGHRA and CDR2 YSYEKL. V was cut by 3 bases and J by 7 bases, with 15 bases left in between. CDR3 nucleotides: TGCGCCAGCAGCCACCCTACAGGGCGAGTTGGCTACACCTTC. Translated: CASSHPTGRVGYTF.